The following is a T cell receptor (beta chain) sequence with its context. This entry is derived from a study of PD-L1 blockade in urothelial cancer. This CDR3 has 15 residues. V was trimmed by 7 bases and J by 3 bases, leaving 16 bases between them. Germline CDR1 is MDHEN and CDR2 is SYDVKM. Described time point: pretreatment peripheral blood. Sequencing used immunoSEQ multiplex PCR; TCRdb keeps in-frame clones, though not all of them. The table lists 85,000 to 95,000 clones, roughly 90% of them singletons. The chain is built from TRBV28 and TRBJ1-5, with D tentatively TRBD1 (6 bases). The material sequenced was PBMCs, taken around atezolizumab (anti-PD-L1) treatment. This sequence originates from a woman older than 75 with urothelial cancer. CDR3 bases: TGTGCCAGCACTTCTCCGGGGACAACCAATCAGCCCCAGCATTTT. Translating it yields CASTSPGTTNQPQHF.